This T cell receptor (beta chain) appears in the sequencing data of a study of blood T cells in healthy people across ages. Notes on the study in general: Changes seen in expanded clonotypes were possibly confounded by donor CMV status left unknown.

The CDR3 runs 16 residues. The germline gives CDR1 LGHNA, CDR2 YSLEER. Trimming cost V 1 base and J 3 bases; bases outside gene matches: 5. This clonotype was seen a few times. Its matching antigen is unknown. The use of a sample-barcoded 5' primer and a J-beta primer mix characterized a second PCR of roughly 7 to 12 cycles. TCRdb reprocessed the 5' RACE reads with MiXCR, giving one entry per CDR3 protein. This table has hundreds of thousands of distinct CDR3 sequences, about 36% appearing once. The V call is TRBV4-3, the J call TRBJ2-2; 7 bases map to TRBD1. The specimen sequenced was blood. The sequence was collected from a man in his late teens or twenties in good health. CDR3 in DNA: TGCGCCAGCAGCCAAGGACAGGGACCAGACACCGGGGAGCTGTTTTTT. Translating it yields CASSQGQGPDTGELFF.